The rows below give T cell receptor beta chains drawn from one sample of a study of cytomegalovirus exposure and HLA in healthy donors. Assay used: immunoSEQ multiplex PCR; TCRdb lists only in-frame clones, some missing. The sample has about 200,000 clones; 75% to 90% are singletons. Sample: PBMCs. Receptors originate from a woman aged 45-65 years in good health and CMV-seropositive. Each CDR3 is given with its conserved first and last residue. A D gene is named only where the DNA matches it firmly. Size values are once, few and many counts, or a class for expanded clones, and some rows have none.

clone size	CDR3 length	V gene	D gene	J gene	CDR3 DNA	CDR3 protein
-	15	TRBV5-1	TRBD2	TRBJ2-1	TGCGCCAGCAGCCCAACTAGCGGGAGGAGCAATGAGCAGTTCTTC	CASSPTSGRSNEQFF
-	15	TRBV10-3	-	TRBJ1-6	TGTGCCATCAGTGAGGGCCCCTCGAATAATTCACCCCTCCACTTT	CAISEGPSNNSPLHF
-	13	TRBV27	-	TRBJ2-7	TGTGCCAGTCCAGGGCCTAGTCCCTACGAGCAGTACTTC	CASPGPSPYEQYF
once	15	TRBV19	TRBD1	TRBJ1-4	TGTGCCAGTAGTATAGTGACAGGGCTGAGTGAAAAACTGTTTTTT	CASSIVTGLSEKLFF
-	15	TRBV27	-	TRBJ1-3	TGTGCCAGCAGCAGGGACTGGAGCTCTGGAAACACCATATATTTT	CASSRDWSSGNTIYF
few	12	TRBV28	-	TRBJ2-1	TGTGCCAGTGGCCGCTCCTACAATGAGCAGTTCTTC	CASGRSYNEQFF
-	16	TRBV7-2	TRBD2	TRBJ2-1	TGTGCCAGCAGCTCTTACCGTAGCGGGAGGACGGGTGAGCAGTTCTTC	CASSSYRSGRTGEQFF
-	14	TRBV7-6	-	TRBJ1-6	TGTGCCAGCAGCTTGGGCGGGCCTAATTCACCCCTCCACTTT	CASSLGGPNSPLHF
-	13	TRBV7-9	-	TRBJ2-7	TGTTCCAGCAGCTCCCGGCAGACTGGCGAGCAGTACTTC	CSSSSRQTGEQYF
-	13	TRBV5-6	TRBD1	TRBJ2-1	TGTGCCAGCAGCTTTGGGACAGCGAATGAGCAGTTCTTC	CASSFGTANEQFF
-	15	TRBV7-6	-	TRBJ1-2	TGTGCCAGCAGCCTACAAAGGGGGACTAACTATGGCTACACCTTC	CASSLQRGTNYGYTF
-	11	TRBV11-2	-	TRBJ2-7	TGTGCCAGCAGCTTAGCTTACGAGCAGTACTTC	CASSLAYEQYF
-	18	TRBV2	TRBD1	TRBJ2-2	TGTGCCAGCAGTCCCCGGGACAGGGGAATAGGGAACACCGGGGAGCTGTTTTTT	CASSPRDRGIGNTGELFF
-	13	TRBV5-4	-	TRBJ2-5	TGTGCCAGCAGCTTGACTAGCCGTGAGACCCAGTACTTC	CASSLTSRETQYF
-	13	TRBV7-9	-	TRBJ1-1	TGTGCCAGCTCAATACAGGGAGACACTGAAGCTTTCTTT	CASSIQGDTEAFF
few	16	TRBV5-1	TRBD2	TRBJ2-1	TGCGCCAGCACCCAGGATGCGGGGGAAGCCTACAATGAGCAGTTCTTC	CASTQDAGEAYNEQFF
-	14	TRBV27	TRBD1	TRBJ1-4	TGTGCCAGCAGAGCCGGACAGGGCCCAGGGAAACTGTTTTTT	CASRAGQGPGKLFF
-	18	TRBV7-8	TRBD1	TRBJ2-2	TGTGCCAGCGCGGACCCTACTTTCCGACAGGGGGGGACCGGGGAGCTGTTTTTT	CASADPTFRQGGTGELFF
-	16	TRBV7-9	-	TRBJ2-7	TGTGCCAGCAGCTTAGCGCGGGCAGGCCCCCCCTACGAGCAGTACTTC	CASSLARAGPPYEQYF
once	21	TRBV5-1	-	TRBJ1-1	TGCGCCAGCAGCTTACCCGGGACGGAGGGGAGGGGGACTCCAAGGGACACTGAAGCTTTCTTT	CASSLPGTEGRGTPRDTEAFF
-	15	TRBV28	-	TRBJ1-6	TGTGCCAGCAGCCTCCTGAGCTCCTATAATTCACCCCTCCACTTT	CASSLLSSYNSPLHF
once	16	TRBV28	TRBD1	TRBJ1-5	TGTGCCAGCAGTTTATCCCCACAGGGGGCAGGTCAGCCCCAGCATTTT	CASSLSPQGAGQPQHF
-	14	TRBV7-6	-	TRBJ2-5	TGTGCCAGCAGCTTTGGGGCCCAGCAAGAGACCCAGTACTTC	CASSFGAQQETQYF
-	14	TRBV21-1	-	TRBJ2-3	TGTGCCAGCGATCTTCCCACTACCACAGATACGCAGTATTTT	CASDLPTTTDTQYF
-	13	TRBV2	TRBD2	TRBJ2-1	TGTGCCAGATCGGAGCGGGAGTTGGGGGAGCAGTTCTTC	CARSERELGEQFF
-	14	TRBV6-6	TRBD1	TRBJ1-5	TGTGCCAGCAGGGGGACAGGGGGCAATCAGCCCCAGCATTTT	CASRGTGGNQPQHF
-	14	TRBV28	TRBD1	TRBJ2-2	TGTGCCAGCATTGCGGGACAGGACACCGGGGAGCTGTTTTTT	CASIAGQDTGELFF
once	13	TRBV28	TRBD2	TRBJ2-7	TGTGCCAGCGGGGCTAGCGGACCCTACGAGCAGTACTTC	CASGASGPYEQYF
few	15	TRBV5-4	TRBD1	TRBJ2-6	TGTGCCAGCAGCTTACAGGGGGCAGGGGCCAACGTCCTGACTTTC	CASSLQGAGANVLTF
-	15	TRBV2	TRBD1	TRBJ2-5	TGTGCCAGCAGCCAACACGATACAGGGGGAGAGACCCAGTACTTC	CASSQHDTGGETQYF
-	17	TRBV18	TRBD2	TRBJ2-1	TGTGCCAGCTCACCACAGGCTAGCGGGAATATCTACAATGAGCAGTTCTTC	CASSPQASGNIYNEQFF
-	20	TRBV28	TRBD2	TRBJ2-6	TGTGCCAGCAGTTTATACGATACTAGCGGGATTGGGTCTGGGGCCAACGGCCTGACTTTC	CASSLYDTSGIGSGANGLTF
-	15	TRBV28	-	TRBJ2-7	TGTGCCAGCAGTTTATGGACTGGGGGGGCTTGGGAGCAGTACTTC	CASSLWTGGAWEQYF
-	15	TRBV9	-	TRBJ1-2	TGTGCCAGCAGCGTAGGACAGGCAGCTAACTATGGCTACACCTTC	CASSVGQAANYGYTF
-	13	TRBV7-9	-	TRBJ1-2	TGTGCCAGCAGCTTAGACGGGGATCGGGGCTACACCTTC	CASSLDGDRGYTF
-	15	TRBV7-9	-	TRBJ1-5	TGTGCCAGCAGCTCGGACAGCCATAGCAATCAGCCCCAGCATTTT	CASSSDSHSNQPQHF
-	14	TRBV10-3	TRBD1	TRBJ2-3	TGTGCCATCTTACCGGGACAGGGTACAGATACGCAGTATTTT	CAILPGQGTDTQYF
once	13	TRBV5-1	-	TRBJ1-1	TGCGCCAGCAGCGTAGGGGGGGGATATGAAGCTTTCTTT	CASSVGGGYEAFF
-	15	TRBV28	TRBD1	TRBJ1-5	TGTGCCAGCAGTTTAGTTGGACAGGGGGCTCAGCCCCAGCATTTT	CASSLVGQGAQPQHF
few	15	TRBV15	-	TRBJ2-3	TGTGCCACCAGCAGAGAATACTTTAGCACAGATACGCAGTATTTT	CATSREYFSTDTQYF
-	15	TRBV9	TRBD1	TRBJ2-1	TGTGCCAGCAGCGCGGGACAGGGCCTTTACAATGAGCAGTTCTTC	CASSAGQGLYNEQFF
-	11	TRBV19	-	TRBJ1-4	TGTGCCAGCGGGGATGCCGGGAAACTGTTTTTT	CASGDAGKLFF
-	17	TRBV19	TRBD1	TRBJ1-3	TGTGCCAGTAGTCCTCAGACAGGGTCAAGCTCTGGAAACACCATATATTTT	CASSPQTGSSSGNTIYF
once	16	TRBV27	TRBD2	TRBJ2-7	TGTGCCAGCAGTTTCTCGGTAGCGGGAGGGTTCTACGAGCAGTACTTC	CASSFSVAGGFYEQYF
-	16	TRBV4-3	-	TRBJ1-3	TGCGCCAGCAGCCAAGAGCTCCTGAGCTCTGGAAACACCATATATTTT	CASSQELLSSGNTIYF